Listed here is a single TCR beta chain. Its antigen remains unidentified. It has no much larger one-base neighbor in the sample; base qualities were not kept. The data derive from a study of blood T cells in healthy people across ages (dated by TCRdb to between 2014 and 2017). The study in broad terms: Template switching captured roughly one uniquely barcoded TCR beta cDNA molecule per two T cells in model experiments. Two additional independent replicas of 1 million unique cDNA reads from the same blood draw were analyzed for two donors (one aged 18 to 30 and one aged 80 or older). To track age-related changes in TCR beta repertoire diversity, the study relied on deep sequencing normalized with unique cDNA molecular identifiers. The donors were divided into four age groups: young (average about 15 years), middle-aged (approximately 41), aged (roughly 60) and long-lived (more than 75). To avoid experimental bias, donors of different ages were spread randomly across the sequencing lanes. Results the study describes overall, beyond this receptor: As age increased, observed TCR beta diversity per million T cells dropped in a roughly linear way, and a significant reduction was already evident by age roughly 40. The percentage of naive T cells measured by flow cytometry correlated strongly with observed TCR beta diversity. Compared with the aged group, the long-lived group had more naive CD4+ T cells, fewer expanded clones and increased TCR diversity, a pattern suggesting age selection. Total diversity estimates from one million sequenced T cells were considered lower bounds and underestimates. Donor CMV infection status was unknown, potentially confounding age-related changes in expanded clonotypes. Because profiling used bulk unsorted PBMCs, naive and antigen-experienced compartments could not be compared conclusively.

The roughly 37 donors, aged 6 to 90 years, were systemically healthy Caucasian individuals from Russia. Around 10 milliliters of peripheral blood were drawn from each donor into EDTA-treated Vacutainer tubes. Ficoll-Paque density-gradient centrifugation was used to isolate PBMCs, with at least 6.5 million per sample. Total RNA was extracted from PBMCs with Trizol reagent, with at least 5 micrograms obtained per sample. For every donor, an aliquot of PBMCs went through flow cytometry to measure the percentages of naive CD45RAhigh/CD27high T cells. The CDR3 spans 16 residues, from the cysteine through the phenylalanine. Kept here is only the CDR3 DNA, which spans 48 bases and is read in frame from base 1. CDR1 and CDR2 were assigned from the germline V gene as SGDLS and YYNGEE. Library preparation was by 5' RACE. TCRdb records Illumina HiSeq 2500 as the sequencer. A second 7 to 11 cycle PCR used a sample-barcoded 5' primer and a J-beta primer mix. A unique molecular identifier was introduced onto each TCR beta cDNA molecule by a template-switch 5' adaptor carrying 12 random nucleotides. Each sample yielded at least 3 million CDR3-containing paired-end reads. First-strand cDNA synthesis was performed from all RNA using the Mint cDNA synthesis kit, with priming by a TRBC-specific oligonucleotide. All cDNA was treated with uracil-DNA glycosylase and then went through a first 18-cycle PCR with the universal primers M1SS and BC2_uni_R. As for the authors' bioinformatics: Normalization of each sample was performed by random selection of 1 million high-quality reads, each carrying a distinct molecular identifier. Instead of being binned into consensus sequences, reads that shared molecular identifiers were thrown out. CDR3 identification, clonotype clustering and error correction used MiTCR with a Q25 quality threshold and the strictest error-elimination algorithm. A nonparametric unseen species model with Euler transformation was used to estimate a lower bound on total TCR beta diversity. The public reads were reanalyzed by TCRdb: fastp trimming at Q25, MiXCR alignment, in-frame beta chains only. Rows are unified per CDR3 protein, each entry keeping the most common DNA and genes. For this entry, the V and J calls and clone size follow TCRdb and not the study's own pipeline. The sample table holds hundreds of thousands of distinct CDR3 sequences, of which roughly three fifths were seen once. Approximately 37% of the sample is taken by the ten largest.

The receptor's source is a man aged 55-75 years in good health. This chain is built from TRBV9 and TRBJ2-4, with the D assignment possibly TRBD1 or TRBD2, given 7 matching bases for each. The end of the DNA aligns better with TRBJ2-5, so the J call may be wrong. Source material: blood. The DNA reads as follows: TGTGCCAGCAGCGTAGAGGGAGGGGGCTCGGAAGAGACCCAGTACTTC. This sequence encodes CASSVEGGGSEETQYF.